These 26 T cell receptor beta chains share one sample of origin, sequenced in a study of T cells after yellow fever vaccination. Via MiXCR, TCRdb re-called the 5' RACE reads, giving one row per CDR3 protein. The sample comprises fewer than 450,000 distinct CDR3 sequences, approximately 3.9% of which are singletons, and around 24% rests with the top ten. The sample in question was PBMCs, obtained 5 days after the yellow fever booster vaccination. The receptors shown here come from a man in his late teens or twenties who received the YFV17D yellow fever vaccine.

This clonotype was detected ten times or more. The CDR3 region has the DNA TGTGCCACCAGCAGTTTGCGGGGAGACGGCACAGATACGCAGTATTTT. It yields the protein CATSSLRGDGTDTQYF. The chain has TRBV15 and TRBJ2-3; weak D call: TRBD2 (6 bases). The CDR3 runs 16 residues. The germline CDR1 and CDR2 sequences are LNHNV and YYDKDF (reference sequence). V lost 3 bases and J lost 1, with 14 bases in between.

The V call is TRBV20-1, the J call TRBJ2-6; 11 nucleotides agree with TRBD2. Germline V CDR1 and CDR2: DFQATT, SNEGSKA (reference sequence). This CDR3 has 18 residues. Losses at the gene ends were 3 bases for V and 2 bases for J; bases not matched to a gene: 9. The CDR3 is CSARGTSGNVPGANVLTF. The CDR3 bases are TGCAGTGCTAGGGGGACTAGCGGAAATGTCCCTGGGGCCAACGTCCTGACTTTC.

This clonotype was picked up many times. This chain connects TRBV5-1 to TRBJ1-2; the D gene is possibly TRBD1 (5 bases). CDR1 and CDR2 (germline): SGHRS, YFSETQ. This CDR3 contains 14 residues. The V gene lost 4 bases and the J gene lost 4 bases, with 14 bases spanning the gap. CDR3 DNA: TGCGCCAGCAGCGAACAGGACCCTCTCTATGGCTACACCTTC. It specifies CASSEQDPLYGYTF.

In this sample, this clonotype turned up many times. The genes are TRBV7-2 and TRBJ1-2; 11 nucleotides line up with TRBD1. The CDR3 runs to 13 residues. Looked up from germline, CDR1 is SGHTA and CDR2 is FQGNSA. Losses at the gene ends were 6 bases for V and 7 bases for J; bases not matched to a gene: 4. The CDR3 DNA reads as TGTGCCAGCAGTCGGGACAGGGGGTCTGGCTACACCTTC. Its protein is CASSRDRGSGYTF.

The rearrangement joins TRBV4-2 to TRBJ1-1; TRBD1 might be the D (5 bases). Germline V CDR1 and CDR2: LGHNA, YNFKEQ. The CDR3 loop spans 14 amino acids. The V end lost 2 bases, the J end lost 5 bases, and 12 bases lay between the germline ends. The CDR3 sequence: CASSQQGRDTEAFF. Written as DNA, the CDR3 is TGTGCCAGCAGCCAACAGGGAAGAGATACTGAAGCTTTCTTT.

This clonotype was recorded a few times. This chain links TRBV20-1 with TRBJ1-3, with D possibly TRBD1 on 6 matching bases. V shed 6 bases and J shed 2 bases, with 11 bases lying between them. This CDR3 spans 13 amino acids. Germline lookup yields CDR1 DFQATT and CDR2 SNEGSKA (reference sequence). The CDR3 is CSAQRGPGNTIYF. Here the CDR3 DNA reads TGCAGTGCCCAGCGGGGGCCTGGAAACACCATATATTTT.

This clonotype was observed at least ten times. V usage is TRBV20-1 and J usage is TRBJ1-5, with D possibly TRBD1 on 5 matching bases. The CDR3 runs to 14 residues. The germline V gene has CDR1 DFQATT and CDR2 SNEGSKA (reference sequence). V dropped 4 bases and J dropped 0 bases, with 10 bases sitting between them. The CDR3 reads CSAIQAPSNQPQHF. CDR3 DNA: TGCAGTGCTATACAGGCCCCTAGCAATCAGCCCCAGCATTTT.

In this sample, this clonotype turned up many times. This sequence joins TRBV3-1 and TRBJ2-6, with 7 bases that match TRBD1. The J segment lost 2 bases and the V segment lost 3 bases, leaving 7 bases of the junction unmatched. CDR3 size: 17 residues. The germline CDR1 and CDR2 sequences are LGHDT and YNNKEL (reference sequence). CDR3: CASSHIRQGAGANVLTF. The DNA of the CDR3 is TGTGCCAGCAGCCACATTAGACAGGGAGCTGGGGCCAACGTCCTGACTTTC.

This clonotype appeared a few times. CDR3 nucleotides: TGTGCCAGCAGCCCTCCCGAGGGCGGGGAGCTGTTTTTT. This encodes CASSPPEGGELFF. The chain combines TRBV11-3 with TRBJ2-2; D may be TRBD2 (5 bases). V gave up 5 bases and J gave up 7 bases, with 11 bases separating them. The germline gives CDR1 SGHNT, CDR2 YENEEA. The CDR3 runs to 13 residues.

This clonotype was found many times. This chain connects TRBV5-8 to TRBJ2-3; D is perhaps TRBD1 (6 bases). V shed 9 bases and J shed 2 bases, with 16 bases lying between them. CDR3 length equals 14 residues. Germline V gives CDR1 SGHTS, CDR2 YDEGEE. This CDR3 reads CATTPGQHTDTQYF. Written as DNA, the CDR3 is TGTGCCACTACACCGGGACAACACACAGATACGCAGTATTTT.

There are many counts of this clonotype. The chain employs TRBV5-1 and TRBJ2-2; D not certain. The CDR3 runs to 16 residues. The V and J ends lost 4 bases and 1 base respectively, with 14 bases between them. The V gene's germline CDR1 is SGHRS and CDR2 YFSETQ. The CDR3 DNA reads as TGCGCCAGCAGCCCCGGGTGGACGGGGAACACCGGGGAGCTGTTTTTT. Its translation is CASSPGWTGNTGELFF.

This chain links TRBV29-1 with TRBJ1-1; TRBD1 aligns across 9 bases. Germline V CDR1 and CDR2: SQVTM, ANQGSEA. The CDR3 length is 15 residues. The trim removed 4 bases at V and 5 bases at J, leaving 11 bases unmatched. The CDR3: CSVVKGQGVGTEAFF. The CDR3 DNA is TGCAGCGTTGTAAAGGGACAGGGAGTGGGAACTGAAGCTTTCTTT.

This clonotype was found a few times. The genes are TRBV7-2 and TRBJ1-2; D might be TRBD1 (5 bases). The germline V and J ends were trimmed by 5 bases and 7 bases, with 20 bases remaining between them. This CDR3 spans 15 amino acids. Looked up from germline, CDR1 is SGHTA and CDR2 is FQGNSA. CDR3: CASSRQRPPMGGYTF. The DNA of the CDR3 is TGTGCCAGCAGCAGACAGAGGCCACCTATGGGTGGCTACACCTTC.

The V call is TRBV7-9, the J call TRBJ2-2; D possibly corresponds to TRBD2 (5 bases). In germline, CDR1 is SEHNR, CDR2 FQNEAQ (reference sequence). Trimming shortened V by 1 base and J by 7 bases, and 25 bases separated the two germline ends. This CDR3 is 19 amino acids long. The CDR3 nucleotides are TGTGCCAGCAGCTTAGTTAGAGGGTCGGTGGCCGGAAGGAGCGGGGAGCTGTTTTTT. This gives the protein CASSLVRGSVAGRSGELFF.

The rearrangement joins TRBV3-1 to TRBJ1-6; D not resolved. The length of the CDR3 is 14 residues. V was pared by 5 bases and J by 8 bases, with 13 bases between. CDR1 is LGHDT, CDR2 YNNKEL, per germline (reference sequence). The CDR3 nucleotides read TGTGCCAGCAGCTACCTGAGCGGGGATTCACCCCTCCACTTT. Translation: CASSYLSGDSPLHF.

This clonotype was recorded many times. The chain employs TRBV19 and TRBJ2-2; no reliable D call. This CDR3 comprises 15 residues. V dropped 7 bases and J dropped 5 bases, with 17 bases sitting between them. Germline values: CDR1 LNHDA, CDR2 SQIVND (reference sequence). CDR3 sequence reads: CASTAPIPWTGELFF. The CDR3 DNA follows: TGTGCCAGTACCGCACCGATTCCGTGGACCGGGGAGCTGTTTTTT. Full variable domain (rest looked up from reference TRBV19 and TRBJ2-2): DGGITQSPKYLFRKEGQNVTLSCEQNLNHDAMYWYRQDPGQGLRLIYYSQIVNDFQKGDIAEGYSVSREKKESFPLTVTSAQKNPTAFYLCASTAPIPWTGELFFGEGSRLTVL.

This clonotype was observed many times. This chain links TRBV18 with TRBJ1-5, with 7 bases matching TRBD1. CDR1 is KGHSH and CDR2 is LQKENI in the germline V gene. The CDR3 is made up of 15 amino acids. The junction had 5 bases not matched to a gene; V was cut back by 6 bases and J by 0 bases. The chain's CDR3 is CASSAGTASNQPQHF. Here the CDR3 DNA reads TGTGCCAGCTCTGCCGGGACAGCTAGCAATCAGCCCCAGCATTTT. The full variable domain, rest sourced from reference TRBV18 and TRBJ1-5, is NAGVMQNPRHLVRRRGQEARLRCSPMKGHSHVYWYRQLPEEGLKFMVYLQKENIIDESGMPKERFSAEFPKEGPSILRIQQVVRGDSAAYFCASSAGTASNQPQHFGDGTRLSIL.

This clonotype was counted only a few times. The chain joins TRBV12-3 or TRBV12-4 to TRBJ1-6; 10 bases are shared with TRBD1. Unmatched junction bases numbered 9, after V lost 5 bases and J lost 14 bases. The CDR3 is 14 residues long. CDR3 nucleotide sequence: TGTGCCAGCAGTGGAGGGACAGGGGAAGGGACCCTCCACTTT. Translating it yields CASSGGTGEGTLHF.

The J gene is TRBJ2-7, the V gene TRBV5-4, with a tentative D call TRBD2 (5 bases). The germline V and J ends were trimmed by 4 bases and 6 bases, with 17 bases remaining between them. Per germline, CDR1 SGHNT and CDR2 YYREEE (reference sequence). This CDR3 has 14 amino acids. The CDR3 spells CASSAGGTKREQYF. In DNA, the CDR3 is TGTGCCAGCAGCGCCGGAGGAACGAAGCGCGAGCAGTACTTC.

The chain couples TRBV4-1 to TRBJ1-1; D is ambiguous. CDR3 length: 14 amino acids. Germline-derived CDR1 and CDR2 are MGHRA and YSYEKL. V shed 6 bases and J shed 1 base, with 12 bases lying between them. The CDR3 is CASRGPLRNTEAFF. For the CDR3, the DNA is TGCGCCAGCAGGGGCCCGCTTCGGAACACTGAAGCTTTCTTT.

This clonotype appeared a few times. The chain couples TRBV20-1 to TRBJ2-1; 7 bases are shared with TRBD1. This CDR3 spans 17 amino acids. CDR1 and CDR2 from the germline V gene are DFQATT and SNEGSKA (reference sequence). J was trimmed by 8 bases and V by 3 bases; bases with no gene match: 19. CDR3 bases: TGCAGTGCTAGTAGTCGCCCCGACAGGGAATTGATCCATGAGCAGTTCTTC. Protein sequence: CSASSRPDRELIHEQFF.

This clonotype was counted between two and nine times. The V call is TRBV28, the J call TRBJ1-6; D ambiguous. V lost 5 bases, J lost 9 bases, and 11 bases lay in between. Germline V lookup: CDR1 MDHEN, CDR2 SYDVKM. CDR3 length: 13 residues. CDR3 sequence: CASSIPPISPLHF. CDR3 DNA: TGTGCCAGCAGTATCCCACCCATTTCACCCCTCCACTTT.

The J gene is TRBJ2-5, the V gene TRBV20-1; D ambiguous. With 7 bases removed from V and 2 bases from J, the gap between germline ends came to 14 bases. There are 13 residues in the CDR3. Germline CDR1 reads DFQATT; CDR2 reads SNEGSKA (reference sequence). The CDR3 is CSVQRIPQETQYF. The CDR3 DNA is TGCAGTGTCCAGAGGATTCCGCAAGAGACCCAGTACTTC.

Points on this clonotype: This may stem from a read error, because a much larger clone lies one nucleotide away. The chain carries TRBV12-3 or TRBV12-4 and TRBJ2-5; D is undetermined. The CDR3 runs to 12 residues. CDR3 sequence reads: CASSSPVETQCF. The DNA of the CDR3 is TGTGCCAGCAGCTCCCCAGTGGAGACCCAGTGCTTC.

This clonotype was recorded a few times. The chain combines TRBV29-1 with TRBJ2-7; possibly TRBD2 for D (7 bases). The CDR3 runs to 16 residues. Germline CDR1 reads SQVTM; CDR2 reads ANQGSEA. Trimming removed 2 bases from V and 3 bases from J, with 20 bases in between. This chain's CDR3 is CSVEMWAEGGSYEQYF. The CDR3 coding sequence is TGCAGCGTTGAAATGTGGGCTGAGGGGGGGAGCTACGAGCAGTACTTC.

This clonotype was seen many times. The genes are TRBV15 and TRBJ2-5; D is unresolved. The germline V gene encodes CDR1 LNHNV and CDR2 YYDKDF (reference sequence). The CDR3 spans 13 residues. Trimming left V 9 bases short and J 4 bases short, with 15 bases between. The CDR3 coding sequence is TGTGCCACTTCAGCGAACCAAGGAGAGACCCAGTACTTC. Translating gives CATSANQGETQYF.